This note documents a single T cell receptor (beta chain) sequence. What it binds is unknown. One entry per CDR3 protein, called by TCRdb with MiXCR from the reads. The sample yields 170,000 or so distinct CDR3 sequences, approximately 15% seen once. The sample originates from a study of T cell repertoires in cytomegalovirus infection. Study details: Both CMV infection and a matching HLA type were indicated by public TCR beta signatures. Study-level findings and limits: The ex vivo response was dominated by HLA-C-restricted CMV-specific TCR beta clonotypes. Using cumulative public TCR beta family frequency, the authors identified those who carried CMV together with the relevant HLA.

This receptor was taken from a human donor in good health (CMV status not recorded). Some clones in this sample may be carry-over from other donors' samples. Material: PBMCs.

The CDR3: CASSLDRDGDTQYF. The CDR3 DNA sequence: TGTGCCAGCAGCTTAGACAGGGACGGAGATACGCAGTATTTT. The chain carries TRBV5-6 and TRBJ2-3; 7 bases are shared with TRBD1. The CDR3 loop spans 14 amino acids. Germline CDR1 SGHDT, CDR2 YYEEEE. V dropped 2 bases and J dropped 5; count of bases not matched to a gene: 5.